A single sample gave rise to the 20 T cell receptor beta chains below, sequenced in a study of blood T cell repertoires in COVID-19. Sequencing used immunoSEQ multiplex PCR; TCRdb keeps in-frame clones, though not all of them. The profile shows 200,000 or so clones, 75% to 90% of them singletons. The sequenced sample consisted of PBMCs or T cells enriched from blood (not recorded which). Receptors were obtained from a woman aged 40-49 years with acute COVID-19.

CDR3 DNA: TGTGCCACCAGCAGAAGGGGAAACTATGGCTACACCTTC. As protein: CATSRRGNYGYTF. The chain is built from TRBV15 and TRBJ1-2; maybe TRBD1 (5 bases). V lost 2 bases to trimming and J lost 2 bases, with 6 bases between them. Germline CDR1 LNHNV, CDR2 YYDKDF (reference sequence). This CDR3 has 13 amino acids.

The chain has TRBV28 and TRBJ2-7, with D maybe TRBD1 (5 bases). The CDR3 is made up of 14 amino acids. The V gene's germline CDR1 is MDHEN and CDR2 SYDVKM. Trimming pared 6 bases from V and 7 bases from J, leaving 19 bases between. CDR3 sequence (DNA): TGTGCCAGCAGGACCGGCCCAGGGTCAAGGGAGCAGTACTTC. This sequence encodes CASRTGPGSREQYF.

This chain uses TRBV19 with TRBJ2-1; 9 nucleotides match TRBD2. V lost 7 bases, J lost 9 bases, and 13 bases stayed unmatched. Germline CDR1 LNHDA, CDR2 SQIVND (reference sequence). This CDR3 has 15 residues. The CDR3 DNA is TGTGCCAGTACCCCGCTGGCGGGGGGGCCAGGTGAGCAGTTCTTC. Amino acid sequence: CASTPLAGGPGEQFF.

V gene TRBV3-1 (or the pseudogene TRBV3-2) combines with J gene TRBJ2-1; 12 bases are a match to TRBD2. Germline CDR1 reads LGHDT; CDR2 reads YNNKEL (reference sequence). This CDR3 contains 18 residues. The V segment lost 0 bases and the J segment 6 bases; nucleotides outside the gene matches: 9. The CDR3 DNA is TGTGCCAGCAGCCAAGATTCGGCTAGCGGGAGGGATAGCAATGAGCAGTTCTTC. Translated: CASSQDSASGRDSNEQFF.

This chain uses TRBV30 with TRBJ1-5; D might be TRBD1 (6 bases). The CDR3 runs 13 residues. Trimming took 2 bases from V and 7 from J, leaving 12 bases between them. Germline assignment: CDR1 GTSNPN and CDR2 SVGIG (reference sequence). CDR3 protein: CAWSRGGGQPQHF. For the CDR3, the DNA is TGTGCCTGGAGTCGGGGGGGCGGGCAGCCCCAGCATTTT.

This clone came up once. This chain joins TRBV5-1 and TRBJ1-5; a possible D gene is TRBD1 (5 bases). Trimming took 4 bases from V and 4 from J, leaving 15 bases between them. CDR3 size: 15 residues. CDR1 and CDR2 (germline): SGHRS, YFSETQ. In nucleotides, the CDR3 is TGCGCCAGCAGCACCGGGACTGGGGGGAATCAGCCCCAGCATTTT. It translates to CASSTGTGGNQPQHF.

The chain is built from TRBV19 and TRBJ1-5; 8 bases line up with TRBD1. V shed 6 bases, J shed 7 bases, and the junction held 8 bases outside the gene matches. Germline CDR1 LNHDA, CDR2 SQIVND (reference sequence). This CDR3 is built from 14 residues. The CDR3 sequence: CASRDRALRQPQHF. In DNA form, the CDR3 reads TGTGCCAGTAGGGACAGGGCATTACGGCAGCCCCAGCATTTT.

The chain joins TRBV30 to TRBJ2-3; TRBD2 aligns across 10 bases. The V gene's germline CDR1 is GTSNPN and CDR2 SVGIG (reference sequence). Trimming removed 0 bases from V and 5 bases from J; junction bases left unmatched: 2. The CDR3 length is 14 residues. CDR3 nucleotides: TGTGCCTGGAGTGTATCTAGCGGGGGAGATACGCAGTATTTT. The encoded protein is CAWSVSSGGDTQYF.

The sample holds one count of this clone. In nucleotides, the CDR3 is TGCGCCAGCAGCCGGCTACGGGACAGGGGGCCCAGGGATGGCTACACCTTC. Translation gives CASSRLRDRGPRDGYTF. This chain uses TRBV4-1 with TRBJ1-2; 12 bases line up with TRBD1. This CDR3 spans 17 amino acids. J gave up 6 bases and V 4 bases, and 12 bases lay outside the gene matches. Germline CDR1 and CDR2: MGHRA and YSYEKL.

The J gene is TRBJ1-5, the V gene TRBV7-2; D call uncertain. Germline CDR1 and CDR2: SGHTA and FQGNSA. The CDR3 extends over 14 amino acids. Between the trimmed V and J ends, which lost 5 bases and 0 bases, there was a span of 8 bases. Here the CDR3 DNA reads TGTGCCAGCAGCCCCGAGTATAGCAATCAGCCCCAGCATTTT. This gives the protein CASSPEYSNQPQHF.

The V gene is TRBV7-2, the J gene TRBJ2-1; the D gene is possibly TRBD2 (6 bases). Trimming pared 5 bases from V and 9 bases from J, leaving 23 bases between. The CDR3 totals 16 residues. Germline CDR1 reads SGHTA; CDR2 reads FQGNSA. CDR3 nucleotide sequence: TGTGCCAGCAGCCTAAGACTAGACTTGGGCTTAATTGAGCAGTTCTTC. Amino acid sequence: CASSLRLDLGLIEQFF.

The genes are TRBV5-1 and TRBJ2-2, with 10 bases identical to TRBD2. J gave up 2 bases and V 2 bases, and 9 bases lay outside the gene matches. CDR3 length: 18 amino acids. CDR1 and CDR2 (germline): SGHRS, YFSETQ. The CDR3 spells CASSFSTGTSANTGELFF. The CDR3 nucleotides are TGCGCCAGCAGCTTCTCAACCGGGACTAGCGCCAACACCGGGGAGCTGTTTTTT.

The CDR3 spells CAWRQGAANQPQHF. DNA of the CDR3: TGTGCCTGGAGACAGGGGGCGGCCAATCAGCCCCAGCATTTT. The V and J genes are TRBV30 and TRBJ1-5; 9 positions match TRBD1. The trim removed 3 bases at V and 3 bases at J, leaving 3 bases unmatched. Germline V CDR1 and CDR2: GTSNPN, SVGIG (reference sequence). CDR3 length: 14 amino acids.

The rearrangement uses TRBV3-1 (or the pseudogene TRBV3-2) and TRBJ2-3, with 8 nucleotides matching TRBD2. Germline V gene data show CDR1 as LGHDT and CDR2 as YNNKEL (reference sequence). V shed 5 bases and J 8 bases; nucleotides not matched to a gene: 15. The CDR3 covers 16 residues. In nucleotides, the CDR3 is TGTGCCAGCAGCACAACTAGCGGAGGTCCAGTGGGTACGCAGTATTTT. Residues: CASSTTSGGPVGTQYF.

In this sample, this clone turned up once. V gene TRBV7-2 combines with J gene TRBJ2-5, with 9 nucleotides matching TRBD1. This CDR3 comprises 16 residues. Germline V gene sequence: CDR1 SGHTA, CDR2 FQGNSA. Losses at the gene ends were 0 bases for V and 5 bases for J; bases not matched to a gene: 7. The CDR3 region is CASSLAATGGYETQYF. CDR3 in DNA: TGTGCCAGCAGCTTAGCGGCAACAGGGGGCTACGAGACCCAGTACTTC.

The rearrangement links TRBV18 to TRBJ2-5; TRBD2 agrees at 8 bases. V lost 5 bases, J lost 6 bases, and 14 bases stayed unmatched. The germline V gene encodes CDR1 KGHSH and CDR2 LQKENI. CDR3 length: 16 amino acids. CDR3 coding DNA: TGTGCCAGCTCATTCTCCGGGACTAGAGGTATAAAGACCCAGTACTTC. This sequence encodes CASSFSGTRGIKTQYF.

V and J are TRBV7-2 and TRBJ2-7, with D possibly TRBD1 on 6 matching bases. This CDR3 is built from 15 residues. Germline assignment: CDR1 SGHTA and CDR2 FQGNSA. Trimming left V 2 bases short and J 5 bases short, with 16 bases between. CDR3 protein: CASSLMGNRAHEQYF. CDR3 DNA sequence: TGTGCCAGCAGCTTAATGGGGAACAGGGCACACGAGCAGTACTTC.

This chain uses TRBV7-2 with TRBJ1-4; 7 bases agree with TRBD1. With 5 bases clipped from V and 5 bases from J, the junction kept 8 bases outside the gene matches. CDR1 and CDR2 from the germline V gene are SGHTA and FQGNSA. The length of the CDR3 is 15 residues. The CDR3 nucleotides are TGTGCCAGCAGCCTAGGGGGCGGCCGGAATGAAAAACTGTTTTTT. As protein: CASSLGGGRNEKLFF.

This clone occurred a few times. The same CDR3 can be traced to other DNA sequences in this sample. J is TRBJ1-5 and V is TRBV19; 12 positions match TRBD1. V shed 4 bases and J 4 bases; nucleotides not matched to a gene: 5. The CDR3 runs 16 residues. Germline loops: CDR1 LNHDA, CDR2 SQIVND (reference sequence). CDR3 region: CASSTRDRGLNQPQHF. The CDR3 nucleotides read TGTGCCAGTAGTACCCGGGACAGGGGGCTTAATCAGCCCCAGCATTTT. Full variable domain (outside the CDR3, taken from reference TRBV19 and TRBJ1-5): DGGITQSPKYLFRKEGQNVTLSCEQNLNHDAMYWYRQDPGQGLRLIYYSQIVNDFQKGDIAEGYSVSREKKESFPLTVTSAQKNPTAFYLCASSTRDRGLNQPQHFGDGTRLSIL.

The chain couples TRBV6-2 or TRBV6-3 to TRBJ2-1, with D perhaps matching TRBD2 (6 bases). Germline lookup yields CDR1 MNHEY and CDR2 SVGEGT. The CDR3 loop spans 16 amino acids. The ends were cut back, 1 base at V and 1 base at J, with 11 bases in the middle. In DNA form, the CDR3 reads TGTGCCAGCAGTTACTTCGGGAGCCAGTCCTACAATGAGCAGTTCTTC. Translating it yields CASSYFGSQSYNEQFF.